The entry that follows covers one TCR beta chain sequence. Its antigen has not been determined. Base quality data are lacking; no much larger clone is found one base away. Starting from roughly 440 ng RNA, TCR libraries were constructed with the Immunoverse kit using molecular barcoded adaptors that cover the alpha/delta and beta/gamma chains. TCR library preparation was performed with the same RNA that was used for transcriptome sequencing. Sequencing of TCR libraries was carried out on an Illumina HiSeq 4000 with 2 x 150 cycles. In the paper's pipeline: Using MiXCR, which included quality filtering and error correction, TCR reads were aligned to human V, D, J and C references and then assembled into CDR3 clonotypes. Clonotype counts and gene usage diversity were analyzed with the tcR package in R. For inspection of raw mapping reads, RNA-seq reads were mapped by STAR aligner version 2.5.3a onto GRCh37 of the human genome. To test the effect of sequencing depth on detected clonotypes, IR-seq fastq files were randomly downsampled using Seqtk 1.3. In TCRdb, the public reads were trimmed at Q25 with fastp and aligned with MiXCR, with productive beta chains retained. CDR3 protein sequences are deduplicated, and each keeps its most common genes and DNA. The V and J calls follow TCRdb's processing rather than the paper's. The sample table records 20,000 to 30,000 distinct CDR3 sequences; approximately 23% of these occur just once. The ten largest make up 45% to 50% of the sample.

Every patient had bone marrow sampled at the time of active disease. Bone marrow mononuclear cells were isolated by Ficoll-Hypaque density gradient centrifugation. To remove myeloma plasma cells, the cells were labeled with CD138 magnetic microbeads on a MACS separator, and CD138-negative cells were then collected by negative selection. Purity of the isolated cells was checked by flow cytometry on an Attune NxT using CD138 antibodies. TRIzol reagent was used to extract total RNA, and a NanoDrop spectrophotometer was used to quantify the extracted RNA. Paired RNA-seq and IR-seq were performed on the CD138-negative bone marrow sample of each patient. This sample was included in a study of read filtering for tumor transcriptome and immune sequencing (dated by TCRdb to about 2020). Context from the whole study: The cohort consisted of around 18 male and approximately 15 female patients, with a mean age of about 66 years and an age range of roughly 40 to 85. A main aim was a read-filtering strategy for immune repertoire data, specifically whether clonotypes supported by a single read should be removed. By revised international staging, fewer than ten patients were R-ISS I, about 15 were R-ISS II and 6 or 7 were R-ISS III. After DNase treatment, whole-transcriptome libraries were prepared using the TruSeq RNA Access Library Prep Kit. Using the same bone marrow samples, the study compared TCR repertoires obtained by targeted immune repertoire sequencing with those obtained by bulk whole-transcriptome sequencing. TCR-region mapped reads per sample ranged from about 4 to 10.27 million with IR-seq versus only roughly 85 to 1273 with RNA-seq.

Trimming leaves V shorter by 1 base and J shorter by 4 bases, with the junction holding 8 bases beyond the gene matches. Its CDR3 holds 17 amino acids, cysteine through phenylalanine. Of all the DNA, just the CDR3 is kept, 51 bases in frame from base 1. Per the germline V gene, SGHAT is the CDR1 and FQNNGV is the CDR2. Study-wide findings and limitations: The correlation between IR-seq and RNA-seq shared clonotype proportions rose when single-read clonotypes were removed. Single-read clonotypes made up approximately 79% of clonotypes but only 3.5% to 4.5% of total reads in IR-seq, compared with roughly 70% of clonotypes and 44.6% of reads in RNA-seq. The sorted CD138-negative fraction was a mixed bone marrow immune population, not purified T cells. Clonotypes were captured by IR-seq at much higher depth and more reliably than by RNA-seq, and smaller IR-seq throughput was sufficient for identification of most shared clonotypes.

The clonotype originates from a donor over 35 with multiple myeloma. The sample was a population of CD138-negative cells sorted from bone marrow. The cell subset or site label of this sample denotes: bone marrow mononuclear cells depleted of CD138+ plasma/myeloma cells by negative magnetic selection. The chain is assembled from TRBV11-2 and TRBJ2-3; 10 central bases correspond to TRBD2. The CDR3 amino acid sequence is: CASSLAQSSGGPDTQYF. The DNA sequence reads TGTGCCAGCAGCTTAGCCCAAAGTAGCGGGGGGCCAGATACGCAGTATTTT.